These 9 T cell receptor beta chains share one sample of origin, sequenced in a study of T cell changes during pregnancy in multiple sclerosis. The assay was immunoSEQ multiplex PCR, and TCRdb's table has in-frame clones only and misses some. Altogether about 100,000 clones are present, roughly 90% being singletons, with the ten largest covering less than 2%. The material sequenced was peripheral blood, taken after pregnancy. These receptors originate from a female donor with multiple sclerosis, enrolled in a pregnancy study.

A single count supports this clone. The J gene is TRBJ1-1, the V gene TRBV2; D is undetermined. V was pared by 10 bases and J by 6 bases, with 12 bases between. Germline CDR1 is SNHLY and CDR2 is FYNNEI. The CDR3 runs to 11 residues. The CDR3 bases are TGTGCCACCCCTTGGAGGGCTGAAGCTTTCTTT. It encodes CATPWRAEAFF.

The rearrangement uses TRBV5-1 and TRBJ1-1, with 7 bases matching TRBD1. V trimming: 3 bases; J trimming: 2 bases; junction bases outside the gene matches: 4. The germline V gene encodes CDR1 SGHRS and CDR2 YFSETQ. The CDR3 length is 14 residues. CDR3 sequence reads: CASSWGQINTEAFF. Written as DNA, the CDR3 is TGCGCCAGCAGCTGGGGACAGATTAACACTGAAGCTTTCTTT.

V gene TRBV7-9 combines with J gene TRBJ2-5; TRBD2 aligns across 10 bases. CDR3 length: 14 amino acids. Germline V gene sequence: CDR1 SEHNR, CDR2 FQNEAQ (reference sequence). Trimming cost V 9 bases and J 0 bases; bases outside gene matches: 4. The chain's CDR3 is CASSGGIYQETQYF. The CDR3 coding sequence is TGTGCCAGTAGCGGGGGGATCTACCAAGAGACCCAGTACTTC.

The rearrangement joins TRBV5-1 to TRBJ1-2, with TRBD1 as a possible D gene (5 bases). Germline values: CDR1 SGHRS, CDR2 YFSETQ. Deletions cut 2 bases from V and 1 base from J, with 6 bases between. This CDR3 is 13 amino acids long. This CDR3 is CASSLGDNYGYTF. The CDR3 coding sequence is TGCGCCAGCAGCTTAGGGGATAACTATGGCTACACCTTC.

The rearrangement links TRBV5-4 to TRBJ2-1; 8 nucleotides agree with TRBD2. This CDR3 comprises 15 residues. The J segment lost 7 bases and the V segment lost 2 bases, leaving 8 bases of the junction unmatched. Germline lookup yields CDR1 SGHNT and CDR2 YYREEE (reference sequence). The CDR3 spells CASSFVGGAGNEQFF. CDR3 nucleotide sequence: TGTGCCAGCAGCTTTGTCGGGGGGGCCGGTAATGAGCAGTTCTTC. The variable domain in full, completed from reference TRBV5-4 and TRBJ2-1, reads ETGVTQSPTHLIKTRGQQVTLRCSSQSGHNTVSWYQQALGQGPQFIFQYYREEENGRGNFPPRFSGLQFPNYSSELNVNALELDDSALYLCASSFVGGAGNEQFFGPGTRLTVL.

This sequence joins TRBV2 and TRBJ1-5, with 8 bases fitting TRBD1. There are 14 residues in the CDR3. The junction had 8 bases not matched to a gene; V was cut back by 8 bases and J by 5 bases. Germline loops: CDR1 SNHLY, CDR2 FYNNEI. The CDR3 here is CASSMDRVDQPQHF. The DNA of the CDR3 is TGTGCCAGCTCAATGGACAGGGTGGATCAGCCCCAGCATTTT.

This clone was recorded a few times. This rearrangement joins TRBV29-1 to TRBJ1-5; perhaps TRBD1 as D (6 bases). CDR3 length: 15 residues. CDR1 is SQVTM and CDR2 is ANQGSEA in the germline V gene. V shed 4 bases and J shed 1 base, with 14 bases lying between them. The CDR3 coding sequence is TGCAGCGTTGTGGGGGGGCAGGGAAGCAATCAGCCCCAGCATTTT. Residues: CSVVGGQGSNQPQHF.

V is TRBV18 and J is TRBJ2-2; 8 bases fit TRBD2. From germline, CDR1 is KGHSH and CDR2 LQKENI. Losses at the gene ends were 6 bases for V and 3 bases for J; bases not matched to a gene: 6. The CDR3 is 15 amino acids. This chain's CDR3 is CASSAQRGHTGELFF. The CDR3 DNA sequence: TGTGCCAGCTCCGCCCAGCGGGGGCACACCGGGGAGCTGTTTTTT.

CDR3 coding DNA: TGTGCCAGCAGTTACTCCGCGGGGCGCACAGATACGCAGTATTTT. It codes for CASSYSAGRTDTQYF. V is TRBV6-5 and J is TRBJ2-3; D may be TRBD2 (6 bases). The CDR3 consists of 15 residues. The ends were cut back, 0 bases at V and 1 base at J, with 8 bases in the middle. Germline V CDR1 and CDR2: MNHEY, SVGAGI.